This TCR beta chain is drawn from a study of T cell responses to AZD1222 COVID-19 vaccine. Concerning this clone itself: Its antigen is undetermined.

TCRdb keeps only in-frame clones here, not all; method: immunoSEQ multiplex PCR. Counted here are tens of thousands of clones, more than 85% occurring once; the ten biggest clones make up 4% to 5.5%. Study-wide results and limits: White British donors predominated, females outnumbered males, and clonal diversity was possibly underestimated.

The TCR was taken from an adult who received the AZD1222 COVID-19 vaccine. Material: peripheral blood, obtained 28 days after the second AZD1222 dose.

CDR3 nucleotide sequence: TGCGCCAGCAGGTTTGATGATGGGGGAAGTCAGCCCCAGCATTTT. Its protein is CASRFDDGGSQPQHF. The rearrangement joins TRBV5-1 to TRBJ1-5; D may be TRBD1 (5 bases). The CDR3 totals 15 residues. Germline assignment: CDR1 SGHRS and CDR2 YFSETQ. Deletions cut 5 bases from V and 6 bases from J, with 18 bases between.